This TCR beta chain was sequenced during a study of T cells in tuberculosis. Study overall: CD1B tetramers identified T cells specific for mycobacterial lipid GMM.

The CDR3 length is 13 residues. Looked up from germline, CDR1 is SGHTA and CDR2 is FQGNSA. Trimming removed 4 bases from V and 3 bases from J, with 8 bases in between. Adolescents were screened for latent TB by skin test and IGRA. Unsorted cryopreserved PBMC were sequenced, averaging around 99,000 T cells per clinical donor. Some clones are missing from TCRdb's copy, which holds only in-frame ones; the method was immunoSEQ multiplex PCR. Among around 45,000 clones listed, less than 95% were seen once. This clonotype was sampled from a donor between 10 and 35 years old with latent tuberculosis or without tuberculosis infection. Some clones in this sample may be carry-over from other donors' samples. Material: PBMCs. V is TRBV7-2 and J is TRBJ2-3; D not resolved. For the CDR3, the DNA is TGTGCCAGCAGCTCGGGTATGACAGATACGCAGTATTTT. Translation gives CASSSGMTDTQYF.